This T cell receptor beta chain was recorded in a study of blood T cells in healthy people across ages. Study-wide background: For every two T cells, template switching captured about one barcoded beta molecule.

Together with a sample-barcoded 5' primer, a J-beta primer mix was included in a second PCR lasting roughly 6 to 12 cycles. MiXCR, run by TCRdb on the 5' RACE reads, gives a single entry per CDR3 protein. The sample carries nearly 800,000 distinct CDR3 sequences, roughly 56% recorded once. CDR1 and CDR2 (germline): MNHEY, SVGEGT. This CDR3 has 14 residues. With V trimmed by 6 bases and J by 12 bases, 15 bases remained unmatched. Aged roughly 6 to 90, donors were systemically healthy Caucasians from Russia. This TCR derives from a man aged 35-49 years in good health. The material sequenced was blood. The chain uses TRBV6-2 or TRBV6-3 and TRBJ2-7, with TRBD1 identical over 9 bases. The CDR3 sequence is CASSRDRVIETRYF. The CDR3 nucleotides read TGTGCCAGCAGCCGGGACAGGGTAATTGAGACCCGGTACTTC.